The 5 T cell receptor beta chains listed next were all sequenced from one sample in a study of cytomegalovirus exposure and HLA in healthy donors. 13 Jbeta primers and 60 Vbeta primers were used for the PCR. Generated by immunoSEQ multiplex PCR, the TCRdb table keeps only in-frame clones and is missing some. The table lists fewer than 250,000 clones, roughly 79% of them singletons. Sample: PBMCs. These receptors all come from a male donor in good health and CMV-seronegative.

This clone was observed a handful of times. The V call is TRBV7-7, the J call TRBJ1-4; D is perhaps TRBD1 (6 bases). The CDR3 sequence is 15 residues long. Germline-derived CDR1 and CDR2 are SSHAT and FNYEAQ (reference sequence). V was clipped by 5 bases and J by 5 bases, with 15 bases between them. The CDR3 nucleotides are TGTGCCAGCAGCCCCTTCGGGCAGGGGAATGAAAAACTGTTTTTT. Protein sequence: CASSPFGQGNEKLFF. The whole variable domain, filled in from reference TRBV7-7 and TRBJ1-4, reads GAGVSQSPRYKVTKRGQDVTLRCDPISSHATLYWYQQALGQGPEFLTYFNYEAQPDKSGLPSDRFSAERPEGSISTLTIQRTEQRDSAMYRCASSPFGQGNEKLFFGSGTQLSVL.

The chain is built from TRBV15 and TRBJ1-1; TRBD1 is a possible D gene (5 bases). CDR3 length: 15 residues. CDR1 and CDR2 from the germline V gene are LNHNV and YYDKDF (reference sequence). The germline V and J ends were trimmed by 3 bases and 3 bases, with 14 bases remaining between them. The chain's CDR3 is CATSSSSQGYTEAFF. The CDR3 region has the DNA TGTGCCACCAGCAGTTCCTCGCAGGGTTACACTGAAGCTTTCTTT.

This rearrangement joins TRBV5-4 to TRBJ1-2; 10 nucleotides match TRBD1. This CDR3 comprises 14 residues. The V segment lost 4 bases and the J segment 2 bases; nucleotides outside the gene matches: 2. Germline V lookup: CDR1 SGHNT, CDR2 YYREEE (reference sequence). The CDR3 spells CASSADRGNYGYTF. The DNA for the CDR3 is TGTGCCAGCAGCGCGGACAGGGGGAACTATGGCTACACCTTC.

In its sample, this clone was seen a few times. The rearrangement uses TRBV5-1 and TRBJ2-1; a possible D gene is TRBD2 (6 bases). The CDR3 runs to 14 residues. Per the germline V gene, CDR1 is SGHRS and CDR2 is YFSETQ. The V and J ends lost 9 bases and 8 bases respectively, with 21 bases between them. CDR3 amino acids: CATGLIPTGDEQFF. The CDR3 coding sequence is TGCGCCACAGGGCTTATCCCAACGGGGGATGAGCAGTTCTTC.

V and J are TRBV7-9 and TRBJ2-5, with D perhaps TRBD2 (5 bases). The length of the CDR3 is 13 residues. Germline V gene sequence: CDR1 SEHNR, CDR2 FQNEAQ (reference sequence). Trimming cost V 8 bases and J 11 bases, with 21 bases left between them. In DNA, the CDR3 is TGTGCCAGCGGCCCCCACGAATTTGGGGAGCAGTACTTC. It yields the protein CASGPHEFGEQYF.